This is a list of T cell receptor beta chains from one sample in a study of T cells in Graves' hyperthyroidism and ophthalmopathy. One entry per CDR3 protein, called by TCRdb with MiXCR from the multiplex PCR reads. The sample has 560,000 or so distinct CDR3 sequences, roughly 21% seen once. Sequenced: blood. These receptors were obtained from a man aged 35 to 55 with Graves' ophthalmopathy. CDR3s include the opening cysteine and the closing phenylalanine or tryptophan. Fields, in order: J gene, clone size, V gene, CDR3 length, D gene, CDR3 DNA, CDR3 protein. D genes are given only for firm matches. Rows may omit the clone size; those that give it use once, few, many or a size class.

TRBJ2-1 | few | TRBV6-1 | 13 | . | TGTGCCAGCAGCCCCGGACAGCTCGATGAGCAGTTCTTC | CASSPGQLDEQFF
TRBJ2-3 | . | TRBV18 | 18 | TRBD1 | TGTGCCAGCTCACCTCTACCTAGACAGGGCCCTGGCACAGATACGCAGTATTTT | CASSPLPRQGPGTDTQYF
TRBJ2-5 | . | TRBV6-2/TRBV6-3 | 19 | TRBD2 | TGTGCCAGCGCAGAGGGACTAGCGGGAGAGCCCCCCGGGGGGGAGACCCAGTACTTC | CASAEGLAGEPPGGETQYF
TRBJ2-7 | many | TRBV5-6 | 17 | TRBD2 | TGTGCCAGCAGCTTGGCCAGGCTAGCGGGAGTTGCCTACGAGCAGTACTTC | CASSLARLAGVAYEQYF
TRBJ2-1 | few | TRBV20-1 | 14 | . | TGCAGTGCTAGTTCTACCGGCCCCTACAATGAGCAGTTCTTC | CSASSTGPYNEQFF
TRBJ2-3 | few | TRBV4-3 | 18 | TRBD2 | TGCGCCAGCAGCCAAGATCGGCAGCGGGATGGGATGACAGATACGCAGTATTTT | CASSQDRQRDGMTDTQYF
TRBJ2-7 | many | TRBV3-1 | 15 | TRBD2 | TGTGCCAGCAGCCAAGCTAGCGGGGGTTACTACGAGCAGTACTTC | CASSQASGGYYEQYF
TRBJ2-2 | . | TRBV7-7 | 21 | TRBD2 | TGTGCTAGCAGCGTGACCCGTCCACCGGCTGGGACTAGCGGGGTAACCGGGGAGCTGTTTTTT | CASSVTRPPAGTSGVTGELFF
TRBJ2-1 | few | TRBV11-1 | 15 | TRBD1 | TGTGCCAGCAGCTTACGGACAGGAGGCTACAATGAGCAGTTCTTC | CASSLRTGGYNEQFF
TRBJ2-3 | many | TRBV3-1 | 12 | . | TGTGCCAGCAGTCGCAGCACAGATACGCAGTATTTT | CASSRSTDTQYF
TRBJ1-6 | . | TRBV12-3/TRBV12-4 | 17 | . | TGTGCCAGCAGTTCCTTTCCTGGACAAGCCCTGTATTCACCCCTCCACTTT | CASSSFPGQALYSPLHF
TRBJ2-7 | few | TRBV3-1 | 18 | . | TGTGCCAGCAGCCCCGGAAGAGCCGGAGGCGTACGAGGGGGCGAGCAGTACTTC | CASSPGRAGGVRGGEQYF
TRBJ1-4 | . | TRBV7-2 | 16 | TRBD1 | TGTGCCAGCAGCTTAGCGGGGACAGGAGCGGGTGAAAAACTGTTTTTT | CASSLAGTGAGEKLFF
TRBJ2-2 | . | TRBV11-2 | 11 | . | TGTGCCAGCAGCTTGACTTACGAGCTGTTTTTT | CASSLTYELFF
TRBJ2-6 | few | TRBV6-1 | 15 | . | TGTGCCAGCAGTGAAGAGACAGCTGGGGCCAACGTCCTGACTTTC | CASSEETAGANVLTF
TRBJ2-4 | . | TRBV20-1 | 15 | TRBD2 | TGCACCCCCGGGAGGAGGCCACCCCTCGGGGACATTCAGTACTTC | CTPGRRPPLGDIQYF
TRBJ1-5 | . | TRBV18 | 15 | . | TGTGCCAGCACATCCGGGACCAGGAGCAATCAGCCCCAGCATTTT | CASTSGTRSNQPQHF
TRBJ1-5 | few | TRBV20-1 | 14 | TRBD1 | TGCAGTGCTAGAGCTACAGGGGGTAATCAGCCCCAGCATTTT | CSARATGGNQPQHF
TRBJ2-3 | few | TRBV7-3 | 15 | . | TGTGCCAGCAGCTCCCAGGGCGTTAGCACAGATACGCAGTATTTT | CASSSQGVSTDTQYF
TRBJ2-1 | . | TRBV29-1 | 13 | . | TGCAGCGTTGCTAGCGCCCAGGGTAACGAGCAGTTCTTC | CSVASAQGNEQFF
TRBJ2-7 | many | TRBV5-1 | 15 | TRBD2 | TGCGCCAGCAGCTTGGATAATAGCGGGAGTCTGGGACAGTACTTC | CASSLDNSGSLGQYF
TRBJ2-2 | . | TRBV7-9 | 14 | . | TGTGCCAGCAGCCAAGGGGCATTCCCCGGGGAGCTGTTTTTT | CASSQGAFPGELFF
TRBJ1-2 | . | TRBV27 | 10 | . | TGTGCCAGCGGGTTCGGGGGCTACACCTTC | CASGFGGYTF
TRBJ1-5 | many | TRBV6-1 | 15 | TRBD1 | TGTGCCAGCAGTTCCGGACAGGGGGCAGGGCAGCCCCAGCATTTT | CASSSGQGAGQPQHF
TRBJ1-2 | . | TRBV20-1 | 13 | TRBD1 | TGCAGTGCCGTACTCCTGACAGGGTATGGCTACACCTTC | CSAVLLTGYGYTF
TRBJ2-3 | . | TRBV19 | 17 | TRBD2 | TGTGCCAGTAGTATTGTGACTAGCGGGGGTGGTGGGGATACGCAGTATTTT | CASSIVTSGGGGDTQYF
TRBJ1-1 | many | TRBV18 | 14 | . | TGTGCCAGCTCACCACCTGGGCCGGGGACTGAAGCTTTCTTT | CASSPPGPGTEAFF
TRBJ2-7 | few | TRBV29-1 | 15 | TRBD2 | TGCAGCGTTGGTCGACTAGCGGGAGTGATGTACGAGCAGTACTTC | CSVGRLAGVMYEQYF
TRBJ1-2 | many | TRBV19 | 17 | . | TGTGCCAGTAGTATAGACCTCCGGACGGGCAGCGACTATGGCTACACCTTC | CASSIDLRTGSDYGYTF
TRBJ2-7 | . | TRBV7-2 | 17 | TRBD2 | TGTGCCAGCAGCTTAGCGCAGCCCGGGACTAGCTCCTACGAGCAGTACTTC | CASSLAQPGTSSYEQYF
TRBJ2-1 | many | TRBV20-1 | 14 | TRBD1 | TGCAGTGCTAGGCCCGGGACAGGCGACAATGAGCAGTTCTTC | CSARPGTGDNEQFF
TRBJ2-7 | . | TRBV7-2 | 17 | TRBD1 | TGTGCCAGCAGCTTAGACGGAAGGGACAGGGTCCAGGGCGAGCAGTACTTC | CASSLDGRDRVQGEQYF
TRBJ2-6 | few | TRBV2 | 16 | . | TGTGCCAGCAGTCAGTTAGGGGTTCGGGGGGCCAACGTCCTGACTTTC | CASSQLGVRGANVLTF
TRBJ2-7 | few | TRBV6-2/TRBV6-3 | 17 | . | TGTGCCAGCAGTTACTCGACCTCTTGGGGGAGCCCCAACGAGCAGTACTTC | CASSYSTSWGSPNEQYF
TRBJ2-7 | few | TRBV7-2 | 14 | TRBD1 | TGTGCCAGCGGTAGGGACAGCAACTCCTACGAGCAGTACTTC | CASGRDSNSYEQYF
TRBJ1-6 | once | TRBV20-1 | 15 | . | TGCAGTGCTAGAGCCCGGGAGGCAAAAGGATCACCCCTCCACTTT | CSARAREAKGSPLHF
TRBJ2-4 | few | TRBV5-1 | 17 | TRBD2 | TGCGCCAGCAGCTTGGAGTTTATGGTAGCGGGGAGGAACATTCAGTACTTC | CASSLEFMVAGRNIQYF